This TCR beta chain was sequenced for a study of T cell clonality in common variable immunodeficiency. Study observations and caveats: CVID subjects shared fewer TCRbeta clones than healthy controls did. Compared with healthy controls, CVID subjects showed increased TCRbeta clonality, mostly in about a third. Reportedly, TCR beta sequences from common variable immunodeficiency showed fewer deletions and N-nucleotide insertions.

Sequenced by immunoSEQ multiplex PCR; TCRdb stores in-frame clones only, minus some. The profile covers approximately 75,000 clones, none occurring a single time. Many counts were recorded for this clone. Its target is unknown. The read halts 3 residues ahead of the CDR3 end, with the missing end drawn from the germline J gene. This CDR3 has 11 residues. Germline CDR1 reads SEHNR; CDR2 reads FQNEAQ (reference sequence). Heparinized whole blood, about 4.5 to 9 ml, came from each donor. This TCR was recovered from a person aged 18 to 69 in good health. The chain uses TRBV7-9 and TRBJ1-2, with D maybe TRBD1 (6 bases). The sample consisted of peripheral blood mononuclear cells. The sequenced CDR3 bases are TGTGCCAGCAGCATCCGGGACAGC. It codes for CASSIRDS. The whole CDR3 region reads CASSIRDSYTF.